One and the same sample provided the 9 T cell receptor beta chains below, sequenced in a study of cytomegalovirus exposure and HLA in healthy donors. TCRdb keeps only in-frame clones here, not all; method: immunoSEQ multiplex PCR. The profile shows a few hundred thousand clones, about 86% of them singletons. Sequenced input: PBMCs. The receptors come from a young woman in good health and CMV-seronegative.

CDR3 sequence: CAWSRGEGQEAFF. The CDR3 DNA sequence: TGTGCCTGGAGTCGAGGCGAGGGACAGGAAGCTTTCTTT. The chain combines TRBV30 with TRBJ1-1; TRBD1 aligns across 7 bases. The J segment lost 8 bases and the V segment lost 2 bases, leaving 8 bases of the junction unmatched. This CDR3 comprises 13 residues. Germline CDR1 and CDR2: GTSNPN and SVGIG (reference sequence). Full variable domain (rest looked up from reference TRBV30 and TRBJ1-1): SQTIHQWPATLVQPVGSPLSLECTVEGTSNPNLYWYRQAAGRGLQLLFYSVGIGQISSEVPQNLSASRPQDRQFILSSKKLLLSDSGFYLCAWSRGEGQEAFFGQGTRLTVV.

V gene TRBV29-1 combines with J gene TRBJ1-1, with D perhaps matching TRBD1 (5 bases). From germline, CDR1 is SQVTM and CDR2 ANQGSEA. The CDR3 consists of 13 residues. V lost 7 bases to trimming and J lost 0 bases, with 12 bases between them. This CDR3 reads CSGRQNLNTEAFF. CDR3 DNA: TGCAGCGGGAGACAGAACCTGAACACTGAAGCTTTCTTT.

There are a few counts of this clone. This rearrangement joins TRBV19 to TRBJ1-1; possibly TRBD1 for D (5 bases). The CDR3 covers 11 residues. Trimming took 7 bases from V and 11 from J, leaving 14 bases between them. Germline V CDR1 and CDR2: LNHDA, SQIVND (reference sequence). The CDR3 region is CASNSGPAAFF. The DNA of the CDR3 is TGTGCCAGTAACTCAGGGCCTGCGGCTTTCTTT.

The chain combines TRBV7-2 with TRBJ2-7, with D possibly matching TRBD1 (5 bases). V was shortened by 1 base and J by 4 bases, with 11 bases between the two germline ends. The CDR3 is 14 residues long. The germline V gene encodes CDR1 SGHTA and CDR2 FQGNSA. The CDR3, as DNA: TGTGCCAGCAGCTTAGGGGGCGCGGATTACGAGCAGTACTTC. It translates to CASSLGGADYEQYF.

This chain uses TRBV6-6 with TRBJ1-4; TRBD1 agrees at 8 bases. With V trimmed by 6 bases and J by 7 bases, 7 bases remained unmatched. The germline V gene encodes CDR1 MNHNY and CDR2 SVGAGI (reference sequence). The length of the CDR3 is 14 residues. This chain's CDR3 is CASSSRGRVEKLFF. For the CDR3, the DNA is TGTGCCAGCAGCAGCAGGGGGCGCGTTGAAAAACTGTTTTTT.

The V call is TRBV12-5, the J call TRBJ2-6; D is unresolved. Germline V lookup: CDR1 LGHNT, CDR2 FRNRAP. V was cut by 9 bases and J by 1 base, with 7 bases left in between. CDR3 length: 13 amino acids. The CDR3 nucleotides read TGTGCTAGCTCTCCGTCTGGGGCCAACGTCCTGACTTTC. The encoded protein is CASSPSGANVLTF.

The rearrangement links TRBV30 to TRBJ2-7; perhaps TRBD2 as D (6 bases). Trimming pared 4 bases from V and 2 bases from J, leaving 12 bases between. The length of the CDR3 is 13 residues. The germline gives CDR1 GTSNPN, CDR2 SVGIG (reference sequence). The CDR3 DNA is TGTGCCTGGAACGGGGGAATCGCCTACGAGCAGTACTTC. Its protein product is CAWNGGIAYEQYF.

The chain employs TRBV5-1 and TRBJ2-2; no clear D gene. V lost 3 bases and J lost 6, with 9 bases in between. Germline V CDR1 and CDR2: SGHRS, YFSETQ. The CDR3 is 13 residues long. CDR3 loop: CASSSDWAGELFF. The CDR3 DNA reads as TGCGCCAGCAGCTCCGACTGGGCCGGGGAGCTGTTTTTT.

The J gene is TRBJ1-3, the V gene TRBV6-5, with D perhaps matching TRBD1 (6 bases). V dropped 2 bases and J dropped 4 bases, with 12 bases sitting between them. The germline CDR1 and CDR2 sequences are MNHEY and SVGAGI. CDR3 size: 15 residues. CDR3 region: CASSYGGGYGNTIYF. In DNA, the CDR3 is TGTGCCAGCAGTTACGGTGGGGGCTACGGAAACACCATATATTTT.